A single sample gave rise to the 10 T cell receptor beta chains below, sequenced in a study of blood T cell repertoires in COVID-19. The assay was immunoSEQ multiplex PCR, and TCRdb's table has in-frame clones only and misses some. The data contain about 220,000 clones, 82% of them singletons. Sequenced material: peripheral blood. These TCRs come from a woman of 80 years or more with acute or convalescent COVID-19.

This sequence joins TRBV5-1 and TRBJ2-3, with D unclear. V dropped 4 bases and J dropped 5 bases, with 14 bases sitting between them. Germline loops: CDR1 SGHRS, CDR2 YFSETQ. This CDR3 is 14 amino acids long. DNA for the CDR3: TGCGCCAGCAGCCCGCCCTTAGACATAGATACGCAGTATTTT. Translating it yields CASSPPLDIDTQYF. Full variable domain (rest looked up from reference TRBV5-1 and TRBJ2-3): KAGVTQTPRYLIKTRGQQVTLSCSPISGHRSVSWYQQTPGQGLQFLFEYFSETQRNKGNFPGRFSGRQFSNSRSEMNVSTLELGDSALYLCASSPPLDIDTQYFGPGTRLTVL.

This chain links TRBV19 with TRBJ1-1; D not certain. The CDR3 spans 13 residues. CDR1 and CDR2 from the germline V gene are LNHDA and SQIVND (reference sequence). V was cut by 6 bases and J by 7 bases, with 15 bases left in between. CDR3 DNA sequence: TGTGCCAGTAGCCCCGTAGCGGAGCTTGAAGCTTTCTTT. It yields the protein CASSPVAELEAFF. Full variable domain (remainder filled in from reference TRBV19 and TRBJ1-1): DGGITQSPKYLFRKEGQNVTLSCEQNLNHDAMYWYRQDPGQGLRLIYYSQIVNDFQKGDIAEGYSVSREKKESFPLTVTSAQKNPTAFYLCASSPVAELEAFFGQGTRLTVV.

The CDR3: CASRGNRGWNSPLHF. CDR3 sequence (DNA): TGTGCCAGTAGGGGTAACAGGGGATGGAATTCACCCCTCCACTTT. The chain uses TRBV19 and TRBJ1-6, with 7 bases that match TRBD1. CDR3 length equals 15 residues. Trimming cost V 6 bases and J 7 bases; bases outside gene matches: 9. Germline V gene data show CDR1 as LNHDA and CDR2 as SQIVND (reference sequence).

This clone was counted once. For the CDR3, the DNA is TGCGCCAGCAGCCAAGATCTCCGAGCTAGCACAGATACGCAGTATTTT. It yields the protein CASSQDLRASTDTQYF. The chain uses TRBV4-3 and TRBJ2-3; D call uncertain. The V gene lost 0 bases and the J gene lost 0 bases, with 10 bases spanning the gap. CDR3 length equals 16 residues. Germline CDR1 and CDR2: LGHNA and YSLEER.

The CDR3, as DNA: TGTGCCAGCTGGGGACAAACCTACGAGCAGTACTTC. It yields the protein CASWGQTYEQYF. V gene TRBV6-5 combines with J gene TRBJ2-7; tentative D call: TRBD1 (6 bases). Trimming left V 8 bases short and J 2 bases short, with 10 bases between. Germline values: CDR1 MNHEY, CDR2 SVGAGI. The CDR3 runs 12 residues.

The rearrangement uses TRBV27 and TRBJ2-7; 11 bases match TRBD2. The CDR3 is made up of 14 amino acids. Germline assignment: CDR1 MNHEY and CDR2 SMNVEV (reference sequence). Trimming took 8 bases from V and 6 from J; bases not matched to a gene: 9. In DNA, the CDR3 is TGTGCCAGCCGGTTAGCGGGGGGGCAAGGCGAGCAGTACTTC. The encoded protein is CASRLAGGQGEQYF.

CDR3 DNA: TGTGCCAGCAGCCGAGACAGGGTGTGGGAAAAACTGTTTTTT. Its translation is CASSRDRVWEKLFF. The chain couples TRBV7-8 to TRBJ1-4, with 7 bases that match TRBD1. This CDR3 has 14 residues. CDR1 is SGHVS and CDR2 is FQNEAQ in the germline V gene. Unmatched junction bases numbered 8, after V lost 5 bases and J lost 8 bases.

Regarding this clone: Other DNA sequences in this sample translate to the same CDR3. This rearrangement joins TRBV12-3 or TRBV12-4 to TRBJ1-1; the match to TRBD1 covers 8 bases. This CDR3 has 12 amino acids. With 5 bases clipped from V and 8 bases from J, the junction kept 4 bases outside the gene matches. CDR3 sequence: CASSLGQGEAFF. CDR3 DNA sequence: TGTGCCAGCAGTCTAGGACAGGGCGAAGCTTTCTTT.

The chain couples TRBV6-4 to TRBJ2-3; a weak D match, TRBD2 (5 bases). Trimming removed 4 bases from V and 3 bases from J, with 14 bases in between. Germline CDR1 MRHNA, CDR2 SNTAGT. The CDR3 has 15 amino acids. The CDR3 here is CASSAQGRGTDTQYF. The CDR3 bases are TGTGCCAGCAGTGCCCAAGGACGCGGGACAGATACGCAGTATTTT.

The gene calls are TRBV4-3 and TRBJ2-7; no clear D gene. CDR3 length: 14 residues. The germline V gene encodes CDR1 LGHNA and CDR2 YSLEER. V lost 0 bases and J 1 base, leaving 7 bases between the germline ends. The CDR3 sequence is CASSQDPQSYEQYF. The DNA of the CDR3 is TGCGCCAGCAGCCAAGATCCCCAATCCTACGAGCAGTACTTC.